This passage covers 21 T cell receptor beta chains from one sample sequenced in a study of identical twins. TCRdb processed the 5' RACE reads anew with MiXCR; each CDR3 protein has one entry. The profile shows over 500,000 distinct CDR3 sequences, under 25% of them singletons. A further study also used this sample, focusing on T cells expressing NK-cell markers.

The sequencing sample was made of CD4+ T cells sorted from blood. Source of these receptors: a woman between 18 and 29 years old in good health.

The genes are TRBV6-2 or TRBV6-3 and TRBJ1-2, with D unclear. The CDR3 is 15 residues long. Germline CDR1 reads MNHEY; CDR2 reads SVGEGT. The V and J ends lost 0 bases and 4 bases respectively, with 12 bases between them. CDR3 sequence (DNA): TGTGCCAGCAGTTACTCGATCGGCGGACCCTATGGCTACACCTTC. This gives the protein CASSYSIGGPYGYTF.

This clonotype was picked up many times. The J gene is TRBJ2-5, the V gene TRBV12-3 or TRBV12-4; TRBD2 matches 11 bases. With V trimmed by 7 bases and J by 5 bases, 9 bases remained unmatched. The CDR3 covers 15 residues. CDR3 nucleotide sequence: TGTGCCAGCACTCGGACTAGCGGGCGAGCGGAGACCCAGTACTTC. Its protein product is CASTRTSGRAETQYF.

This clonotype was seen a few times. V gene TRBV20-1 combines with J gene TRBJ2-7; TRBD2 is a possible D gene (7 bases). CDR3 length: 15 residues. Germline loops: CDR1 DFQATT, CDR2 SNEGSKA (reference sequence). V lost 5 bases and J lost 2, with 19 bases in between. DNA for the CDR3: TGCAGTGCTGGGGGAGGGGGTTCTAAGGCCTACGAGCAGTACTTC. Amino acid sequence: CSAGGGGSKAYEQYF.

The chain has TRBV2 and TRBJ2-5; 10 bases agree with TRBD2. The CDR3 runs to 13 residues. Looked up from germline, CDR1 is SNHLY and CDR2 is FYNNEI. V lost 8 bases, J lost 4 bases, and 4 bases stayed unmatched. CDR3 loop: CASDLAGAETQYF. In nucleotides, the CDR3 is TGTGCCAGCGATCTAGCGGGAGCAGAGACCCAGTACTTC.

This clonotype was recorded at least ten times. The chain joins TRBV9 to TRBJ1-3; D might be TRBD1 (6 bases). CDR1 and CDR2 from the germline V gene are SGDLS and YYNGEE. Trimming pared 3 bases from V and 11 bases from J, leaving 12 bases between. The CDR3 runs 12 residues. The CDR3 loop reads CASSGSGESIYF. The CDR3 bases are TGTGCCAGCAGCGGATCAGGGGAATCCATATATTTT.

This clonotype was observed a handful of times. The V call is TRBV28, the J call TRBJ2-7; D not certain. The CDR3 runs 13 residues. Trimming pared 6 bases from V and 8 bases from J, leaving 17 bases between. CDR1 and CDR2 from the germline V gene are MDHEN and SYDVKM. The CDR3 here is CASRLPAVAKQYF. DNA of the CDR3: TGTGCCAGCAGATTACCGGCGGTGGCTAAGCAGTACTTC.

The chain links TRBV5-4 to TRBJ2-1; D is unresolved. Trimming left V 0 bases short and J 8 bases short, with 9 bases between. This CDR3 comprises 13 residues. Germline V CDR1 and CDR2: SGHNT, YYREEE (reference sequence). In nucleotides, the CDR3 is TGTGCCAGCAGCTTGGAGTACGGGCATGAGCAGTTCTTC. Translation: CASSLEYGHEQFF. Complete variable domain (other parts from reference TRBV5-4 and TRBJ2-1): ETGVTQSPTHLIKTRGQQVTLRCSSQSGHNTVSWYQQALGQGPQFIFQYYREEENGRGNFPPRFSGLQFPNYSSELNVNALELDDSALYLCASSLEYGHEQFFGPGTRLTVL.

The genes are TRBV5-1 and TRBJ1-2, with unresolved D. The CDR3 is 12 amino acids. V lost 4 bases and J lost 6, with 10 bases in between. Germline values: CDR1 SGHRS, CDR2 YFSETQ. Here the CDR3 DNA reads TGCGCCAGCAGCCCGAACTTCGATGGCTACACCTTC. Protein: CASSPNFDGYTF.

This clonotype occurred a few times. The chain employs TRBV7-8 and TRBJ2-5; no reliable D call. The CDR3 is 14 residues long. Trimming left V 2 bases short and J 5 bases short, with 12 bases between. CDR1 SGHVS and CDR2 FQNEAQ come from the germline V gene. The chain's CDR3 is CASSLQRVGETQYF. CDR3 nucleotide sequence: TGTGCCAGCAGCTTACAAAGGGTCGGCGAGACCCAGTACTTC.

CDR3 DNA: TGCGCCAGCAGGCGGCTAGCGGGGGGGCTGTTCGATACGCAGTATTTT. This translates into CASRRLAGGLFDTQYF. The rearrangement links TRBV5-1 to TRBJ2-3; 12 nucleotides match TRBD2. The CDR3 sequence is 16 residues long. V trimming: 5 bases; J trimming: 6 bases; junction bases outside the gene matches: 10. Germline CDR1 reads SGHRS; CDR2 reads YFSETQ.

This rearrangement joins TRBV6-1 to TRBJ2-7; D is unresolved. CDR3 length equals 15 residues. Deletions cut 4 bases from V and 2 bases from J, with 15 bases between. Germline CDR1 MNHNS, CDR2 SASEGT. The CDR3: CASSVYLYPTYEQYF. The CDR3, as DNA: TGTGCCAGCAGTGTTTATCTTTATCCAACCTACGAGCAGTACTTC.

This chain joins TRBV30 and TRBJ2-1, with 13 nucleotides matching TRBD2. The CDR3 runs 15 residues. V gave up 5 bases and J gave up 10 bases; unmatched junction bases: 11. Germline V CDR1 and CDR2: GTSNPN, SVGIG (reference sequence). CDR3 loop: CAWAHPGLAGKEQFF. The DNA of the CDR3 is TGTGCCTGGGCTCATCCGGGACTAGCGGGAAAAGAGCAGTTCTTC.

J is TRBJ2-3 and V is TRBV5-1; 9 bases fit TRBD1. The CDR3 totals 14 residues. J gave up 1 base and V 7 bases, and 4 bases lay outside the gene matches. Germline V gene sequence: CDR1 SGHRS, CDR2 YFSETQ. CDR3 residues: CASGRTGGTDTQYF. CDR3 sequence (DNA): TGCGCCAGCGGCAGGACAGGGGGCACAGATACGCAGTATTTT.

The chain combines TRBV6-1 with TRBJ2-7; 9 nucleotides align to TRBD1. This CDR3 has 14 amino acids. Germline loops: CDR1 MNHNS, CDR2 SASEGT. The V gene end was trimmed by 6 bases and the J gene end by 3 bases; junction bases not matched to a gene: 6. The CDR3 DNA reads as TGTGCCAGCAGGGCAGGGACAGGGATCTACGAGCAGTACTTC. This encodes CASRAGTGIYEQYF.

The chain employs TRBV20-1 and TRBJ1-1; D not resolved. The ends were cut back, 6 bases at V and 4 bases at J, with 15 bases in the middle. The length of the CDR3 is 13 residues. Germline V gives CDR1 DFQATT, CDR2 SNEGSKA (reference sequence). The CDR3 DNA follows: TGCAGTGCGAGTAACCGACGACCCACTGAAGCTTTCTTT. This sequence encodes CSASNRRPTEAFF.

This chain uses TRBV11-3 with TRBJ2-3; perhaps D is TRBD1 or TRBD2 (5 bases each). The CDR3 runs to 17 residues. The germline V and J ends were trimmed by 0 bases and 2 bases, with 15 bases remaining between them. From germline, CDR1 is SGHNT and CDR2 YENEEA. CDR3 sequence reads: CASSLEGYGAHTDTQYF. The CDR3 DNA is TGTGCCAGCAGCTTAGAGGGATACGGGGCCCACACAGATACGCAGTATTTT.

This clonotype came up many times. V is TRBV6-5 and J is TRBJ2-4; D might be TRBD1 or TRBD2, each matching 5 bases. Germline values: CDR1 MNHEY, CDR2 SVGAGI. Trimming shortened V by 2 bases and J by 6 bases, and 17 bases separated the two germline ends. The CDR3 loop spans 16 amino acids. CDR3 coding DNA: TGTGCCAGCAGTTACGAGGTAGCGTGGGGCCTAAACATTCAGTACTTC. Protein product: CASSYEVAWGLNIQYF.

The chain joins TRBV20-1 to TRBJ2-7; no clear D gene. The CDR3 is 11 amino acids. The V gene's germline CDR1 is DFQATT and CDR2 SNEGSKA (reference sequence). Between the trimmed V and J ends, which lost 6 bases and 6 bases, there was a span of 12 bases. The CDR3 sequence is CSALRSGEQYF. CDR3 DNA: TGCAGTGCCCTTCGCTCTGGCGAGCAGTACTTC.

V usage is TRBV4-2 and J usage is TRBJ1-1; the match to TRBD1 covers 9 bases. The CDR3 sequence is 17 residues long. CDR1 LGHNA and CDR2 YNFKEQ come from the germline V gene. Unmatched junction bases numbered 10, after V lost 0 bases and J lost 5 bases. CDR3 DNA sequence: TGTGCCAGCAGCCAAGATCTAGTCGACAGGGGGAGGACTGAAGCTTTCTTT. Its translation is CASSQDLVDRGRTEAFF.

The V gene is TRBV5-1, the J gene TRBJ2-1; D not resolved. The CDR3 runs 15 residues. CDR1 is SGHRS and CDR2 is YFSETQ in the germline V gene. Deletions cut 1 base from V and 4 bases from J, with 12 bases between. CDR3 region: CASSLSDPMYNEQFF. As DNA, the CDR3 is TGCGCCAGCAGCTTGTCCGACCCAATGTACAATGAGCAGTTCTTC. The full variable domain, rest sourced from reference TRBV5-1 and TRBJ2-1, is KAGVTQTPRYLIKTRGQQVTLSCSPISGHRSVSWYQQTPGQGLQFLFEYFSETQRNKGNFPGRFSGRQFSNSRSEMNVSTLELGDSALYLCASSLSDPMYNEQFFGPGTRLTVL.

The rearrangement links TRBV5-6 to TRBJ2-5; 9 bases fit TRBD2. V shed 4 bases, J shed 4 bases, and the junction held 2 bases outside the gene matches. CDR1 and CDR2 (germline): SGHDT, YYEEEE. The CDR3 consists of 13 residues. The CDR3 region has the DNA TGTGCCAGCAGCCGCGGGGGGGCAGAGACCCAGTACTTC. Translating gives CASSRGGAETQYF.